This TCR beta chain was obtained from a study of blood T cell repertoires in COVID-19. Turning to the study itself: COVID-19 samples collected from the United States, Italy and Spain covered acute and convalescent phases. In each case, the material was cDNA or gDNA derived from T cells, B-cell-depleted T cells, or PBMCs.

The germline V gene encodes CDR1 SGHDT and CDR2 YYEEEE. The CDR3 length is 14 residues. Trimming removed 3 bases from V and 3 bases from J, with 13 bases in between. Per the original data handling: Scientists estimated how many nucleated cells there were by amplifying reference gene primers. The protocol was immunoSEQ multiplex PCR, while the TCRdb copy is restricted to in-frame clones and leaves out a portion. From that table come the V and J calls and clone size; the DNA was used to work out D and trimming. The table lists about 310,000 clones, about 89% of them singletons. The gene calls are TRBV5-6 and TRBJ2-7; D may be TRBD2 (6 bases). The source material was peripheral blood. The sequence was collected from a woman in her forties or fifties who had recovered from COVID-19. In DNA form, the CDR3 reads TGTGCCAGCAGCTACAGACAGCGGGTCTACGAGCAGTACTTC. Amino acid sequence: CASSYRQRVYEQYF.